This paragraph reports one TCR beta chain. These data belong to a study of T cell changes during pregnancy in multiple sclerosis. V was shortened by 1 base and J by 7 bases, with 10 bases between the two germline ends. Per germline, CDR1 SGHVS and CDR2 FQNEAQ. CDR3 length: 13 amino acids. Method: immunoSEQ multiplex PCR; TCRdb's copy keeps in-frame clones and lacks some. Among some 51,000 clones, approximately 95% were seen once, and the ten largest hold around 0.47%. The V gene is TRBV7-8, the J gene TRBJ2-5, with a tentative D call TRBD2 (5 bases). The starting material was CD4+ T cells from peripheral blood mononuclear cells, obtained in the first trimester of pregnancy. The source of this sequence is a female donor with multiple sclerosis, enrolled in a pregnancy study. CDR3 sequence (DNA): TGTGCCAGCAGCTTAGAACGGGGATGGACCCAGTACTTC. Encoded protein: CASSLERGWTQYF.